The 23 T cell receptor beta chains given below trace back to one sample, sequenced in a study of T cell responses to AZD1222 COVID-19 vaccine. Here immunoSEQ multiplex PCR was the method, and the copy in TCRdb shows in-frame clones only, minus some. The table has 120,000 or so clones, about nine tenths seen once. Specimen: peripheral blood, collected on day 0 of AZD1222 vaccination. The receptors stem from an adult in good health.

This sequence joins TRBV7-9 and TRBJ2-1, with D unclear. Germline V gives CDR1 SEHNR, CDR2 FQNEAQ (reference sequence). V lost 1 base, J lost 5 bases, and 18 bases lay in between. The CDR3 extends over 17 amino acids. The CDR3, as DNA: TGTGCCAGCAGCTTAGTTGGTTCGGTAGGTAGACACAATGAGCAGTTCTTC. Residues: CASSLVGSVGRHNEQFF.

DNA of the CDR3: TGTGCCAGCAGTGAACGGGACAGCAATCAGCCCCAGCATTTT. This translates into CASSERDSNQPQHF. The rearrangement uses TRBV6-1 and TRBJ1-5, with D perhaps matching TRBD1 (5 bases). The CDR3 consists of 14 residues. Trimming stripped 2 bases from V and 1 base from J, with 6 bases between. Germline CDR1 and CDR2: MNHNS and SASEGT.

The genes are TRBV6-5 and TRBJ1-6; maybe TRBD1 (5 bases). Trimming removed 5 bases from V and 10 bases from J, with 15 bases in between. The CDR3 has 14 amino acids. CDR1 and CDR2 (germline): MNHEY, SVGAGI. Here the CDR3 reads CASSRDGTPSPLHF. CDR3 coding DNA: TGTGCCAGCAGTAGGGACGGAACCCCCTCACCCCTCCACTTT.

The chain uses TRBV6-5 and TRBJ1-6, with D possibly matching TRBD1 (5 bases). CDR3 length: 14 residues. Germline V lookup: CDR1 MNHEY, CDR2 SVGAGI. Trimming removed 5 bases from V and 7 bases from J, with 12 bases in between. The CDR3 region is CASSPTGENSPLHF. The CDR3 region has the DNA TGTGCCAGCAGTCCGACGGGGGAGAATTCACCCCTCCACTTT.

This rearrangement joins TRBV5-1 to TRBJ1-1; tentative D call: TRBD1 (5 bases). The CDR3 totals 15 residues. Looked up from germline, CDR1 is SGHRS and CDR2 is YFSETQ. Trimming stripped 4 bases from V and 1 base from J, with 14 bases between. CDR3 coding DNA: TGCGCCAGCAGCGCCCTCGGGGCCTCGAACACTGAAGCTTTCTTT. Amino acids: CASSALGASNTEAFF.

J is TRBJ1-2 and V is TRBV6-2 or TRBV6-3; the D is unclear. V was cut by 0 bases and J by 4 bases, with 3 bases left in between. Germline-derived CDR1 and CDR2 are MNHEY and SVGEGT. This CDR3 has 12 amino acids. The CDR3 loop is CASSYSSYGYTF. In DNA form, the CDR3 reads TGTGCCAGCAGTTACTCTTCCTATGGCTACACCTTC.

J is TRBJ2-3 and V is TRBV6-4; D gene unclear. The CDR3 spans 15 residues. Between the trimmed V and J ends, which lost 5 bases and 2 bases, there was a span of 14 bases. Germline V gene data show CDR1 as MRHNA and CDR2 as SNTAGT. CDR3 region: CASSPRPQATDTQYF. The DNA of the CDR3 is TGTGCCAGCAGTCCGAGACCACAAGCCACAGATACGCAGTATTTT.

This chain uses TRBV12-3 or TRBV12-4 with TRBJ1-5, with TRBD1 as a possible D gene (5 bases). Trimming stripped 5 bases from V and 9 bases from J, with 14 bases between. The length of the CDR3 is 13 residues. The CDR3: CASSQVGVGPQHF. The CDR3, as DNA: TGTGCCAGCAGTCAAGTAGGGGTTGGGCCCCAGCATTTT.

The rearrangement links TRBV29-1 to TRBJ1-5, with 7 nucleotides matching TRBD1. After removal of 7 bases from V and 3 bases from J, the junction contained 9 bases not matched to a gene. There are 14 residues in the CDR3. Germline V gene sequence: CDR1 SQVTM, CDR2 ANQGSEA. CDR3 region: CSAQGTDFNQPQHF. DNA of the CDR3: TGCAGCGCCCAGGGGACAGATTTCAATCAGCCCCAGCATTTT.

The CDR3 bases are TGTGCCAGTAGTGTGAAAGGACAGGCCCAAAACTATGGCTACACCTTC. Translated, it gives CASSVKGQAQNYGYTF. The chain uses TRBV19 and TRBJ1-2; 7 nucleotides line up with TRBD1. Trimming cost V 5 bases and J 2 bases; bases outside gene matches: 11. The CDR3 runs to 16 residues. Germline CDR1 is LNHDA and CDR2 is SQIVND (reference sequence).

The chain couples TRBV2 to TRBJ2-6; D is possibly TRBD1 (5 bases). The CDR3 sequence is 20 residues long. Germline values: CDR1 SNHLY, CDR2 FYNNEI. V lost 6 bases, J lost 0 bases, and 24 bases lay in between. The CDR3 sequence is CASRADAGRPPSSGANVLTF. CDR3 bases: TGTGCCAGCAGGGCCGATGCAGGGCGGCCCCCGAGCTCTGGGGCCAACGTCCTGACTTTC.

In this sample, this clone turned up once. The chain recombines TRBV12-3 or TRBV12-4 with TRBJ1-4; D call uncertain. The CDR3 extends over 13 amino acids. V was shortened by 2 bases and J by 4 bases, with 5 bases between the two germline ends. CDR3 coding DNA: TGTGCCAGCAGTTTAAACAGTAATGAAAAACTGTTTTTT. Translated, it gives CASSLNSNEKLFF.

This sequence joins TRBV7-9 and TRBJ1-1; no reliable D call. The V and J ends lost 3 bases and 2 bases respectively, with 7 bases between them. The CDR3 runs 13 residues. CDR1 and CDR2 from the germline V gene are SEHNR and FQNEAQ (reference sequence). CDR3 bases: TGTGCCAGCAGCTTTAAGGGAAACACTGAAGCTTTCTTT. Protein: CASSFKGNTEAFF.

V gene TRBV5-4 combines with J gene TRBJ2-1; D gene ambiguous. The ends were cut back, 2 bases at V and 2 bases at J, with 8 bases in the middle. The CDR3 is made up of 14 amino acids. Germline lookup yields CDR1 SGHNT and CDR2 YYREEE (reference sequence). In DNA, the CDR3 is TGTGCCAGCAGCTTAAAGGCGGCCTACAATGAGCAGTTCTTC. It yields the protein CASSLKAAYNEQFF. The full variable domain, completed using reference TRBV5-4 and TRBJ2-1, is ETGVTQSPTHLIKTRGQQVTLRCSSQSGHNTVSWYQQALGQGPQFIFQYYREEENGRGNFPPRFSGLQFPNYSSELNVNALELDDSALYLCASSLKAAYNEQFFGPGTRLTVL.

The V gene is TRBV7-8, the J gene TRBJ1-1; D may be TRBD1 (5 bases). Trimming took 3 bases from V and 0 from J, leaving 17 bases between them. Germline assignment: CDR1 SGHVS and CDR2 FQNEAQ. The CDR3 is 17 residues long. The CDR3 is CASSLLGDRGLNTEAFF. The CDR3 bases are TGTGCCAGCAGCTTGTTGGGGGATAGGGGCTTGAACACTGAAGCTTTCTTT.

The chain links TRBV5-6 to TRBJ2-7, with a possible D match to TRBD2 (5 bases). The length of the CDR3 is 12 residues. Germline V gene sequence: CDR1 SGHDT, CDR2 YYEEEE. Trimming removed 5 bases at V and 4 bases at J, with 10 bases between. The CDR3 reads CASSLGGYEQYF. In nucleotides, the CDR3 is TGTGCCAGCAGTCTTGGAGGTTACGAGCAGTACTTC.

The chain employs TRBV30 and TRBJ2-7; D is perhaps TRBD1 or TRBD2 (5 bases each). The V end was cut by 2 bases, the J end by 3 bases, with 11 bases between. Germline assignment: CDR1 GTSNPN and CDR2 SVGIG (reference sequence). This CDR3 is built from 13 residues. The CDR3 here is CAWSRGVVYEQYF. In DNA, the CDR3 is TGTGCCTGGAGTAGGGGAGTAGTCTACGAGCAGTACTTC.

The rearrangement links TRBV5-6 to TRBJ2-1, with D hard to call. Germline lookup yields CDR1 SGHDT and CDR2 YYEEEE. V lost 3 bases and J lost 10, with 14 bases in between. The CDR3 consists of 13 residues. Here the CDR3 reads CASSYTQSREQFF. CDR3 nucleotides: TGTGCCAGCAGCTATACCCAGAGCCGAGAGCAGTTCTTC.

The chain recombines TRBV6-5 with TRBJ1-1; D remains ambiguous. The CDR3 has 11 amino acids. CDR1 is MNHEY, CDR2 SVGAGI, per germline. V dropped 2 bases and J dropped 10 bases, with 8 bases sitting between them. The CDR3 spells CASSYAGRAFF. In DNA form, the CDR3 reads TGTGCCAGCAGTTACGCCGGGCGAGCTTTCTTT.

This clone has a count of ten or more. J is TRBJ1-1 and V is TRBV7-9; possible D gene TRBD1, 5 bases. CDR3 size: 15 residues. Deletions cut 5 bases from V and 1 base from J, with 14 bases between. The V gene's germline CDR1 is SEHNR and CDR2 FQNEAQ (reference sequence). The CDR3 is CASSRGGAGNTEAFF. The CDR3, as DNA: TGTGCCAGCAGCCGCGGGGGTGCAGGGAACACTGAAGCTTTCTTT.

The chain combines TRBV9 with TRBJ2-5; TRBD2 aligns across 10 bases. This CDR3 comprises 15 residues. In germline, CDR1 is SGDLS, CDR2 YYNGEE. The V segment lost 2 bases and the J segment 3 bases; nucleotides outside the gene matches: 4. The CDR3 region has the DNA TGTGCCAGCAGCGTGAAAGCGGGAGGGAAAGAGACCCAGTACTTC. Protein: CASSVKAGGKETQYF.

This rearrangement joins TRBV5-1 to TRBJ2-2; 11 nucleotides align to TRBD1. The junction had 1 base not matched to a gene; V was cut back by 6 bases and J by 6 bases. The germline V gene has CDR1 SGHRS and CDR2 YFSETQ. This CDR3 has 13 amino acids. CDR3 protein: CASMDRGPGELFF. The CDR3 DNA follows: TGCGCCAGCATGGACAGGGGGCCCGGGGAGCTGTTTTTT.

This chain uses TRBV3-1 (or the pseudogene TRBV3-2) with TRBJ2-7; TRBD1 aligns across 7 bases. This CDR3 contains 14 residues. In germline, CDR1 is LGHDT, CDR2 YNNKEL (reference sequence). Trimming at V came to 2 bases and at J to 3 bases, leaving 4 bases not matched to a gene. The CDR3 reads CASSQYGTDYEQYF. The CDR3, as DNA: TGTGCCAGCAGCCAATACGGGACAGACTACGAGCAGTACTTC.